Listed below are T cell receptor beta chains from one sample, sequenced in a study of cytotoxic CD8 clonotypes in ibrutinib-treated CLL. TCRdb keeps only in-frame clones here, not all; method: immunoSEQ multiplex PCR. Among 200,000 to 250,000 clones listed, 65% to 80% were seen once. This specimen consisted of PBMCs, obtained after 12 months of ibrutinib treatment. The receptors derive from a human donor with chronic lymphocytic leukemia. CDR3s include the opening cysteine and the closing phenylalanine or tryptophan. The D gene is left open where the match is weak. The size of a clone is reported for some rows only, either as once, few or many, or as a class for expanded clones.

CDR3: CASSVGGTVSGNTIYF
DNA: TGTGCCAGCAGCGTAGGAGGGACAGTCTCTGGAAACACCATATATTTT
size: -
D: TRBD1
J: TRBJ1-3
V: TRBV9

CDR3: CASNDRSSYEQYF
DNA: TGTGCCAGCAATGACAGAAGCTCCTACGAGCAGTACTTC
size: -
D: -
J: TRBJ2-7
V: TRBV27

CDR3: CASTRTSGSTDTQYF
DNA: TGTGCCAGCACCCGGACTAGCGGTAGCACAGATACGCAGTATTTT
size: -
D: TRBD2
J: TRBJ2-3
V: TRBV5-4

CDR3: CSVVGLSGSHEQYF
DNA: TGCAGCGTTGTTGGGCTTAGCGGGAGCCACGAGCAGTACTTC
size: once
D: TRBD2
J: TRBJ2-7
V: TRBV29-1

CDR3: CASTWTGRAQETQYF
DNA: TGTGCCAGCACGTGGACAGGGAGGGCACAAGAGACCCAGTACTTC
size: few
D: -
J: TRBJ2-5
V: TRBV25-1

CDR3: CASRPTGIDGYTF
DNA: TGTGCCAGCCGACCGACAGGGATCGATGGCTACACCTTC
size: -
D: TRBD1
J: TRBJ1-2
V: TRBV6-5

CDR3: CAWSAQGARRNIQYF
DNA: TGTGCCTGGAGTGCCCAGGGGGCTAGGAGGAACATTCAGTACTTC
size: -
D: TRBD1
J: TRBJ2-4
V: TRBV30

CDR3: CSVRQGYYEQFF
DNA: TGCAGCGTTCGACAGGGTTACTATGAGCAGTTCTTC
size: -
D: TRBD1
J: TRBJ2-1
V: TRBV29-1

CDR3: CASSYGRENYEQYF
DNA: TGTGCCAGCAGTTACGGACGGGAAAACTACGAGCAGTACTTC
size: -
D: -
J: TRBJ2-7
V: TRBV6-5

CDR3: CASSLSYSSGRVLETQYF
DNA: TGTGCCAGCAGTTTATCGTACTCTAGCGGGAGGGTCCTAGAGACCCAGTACTTC
size: -
D: TRBD2
J: TRBJ2-5
V: TRBV27

CDR3: CASALFTYSGNTIYF
DNA: TGTGCCAGTGCCCTTTTCACCTACTCTGGAAACACCATATATTTT
size: -
D: -
J: TRBJ1-3
V: TRBV19

CDR3: CASSFGPSSGANVLTF
DNA: TGTGCCAGCAGCTTCGGACCCAGCTCTGGGGCCAACGTCCTGACTTTC
size: -
D: -
J: TRBJ2-6
V: TRBV7-9

CDR3: CASRSDREAFF
DNA: TGCGCCAGCAGATCGGACAGGGAAGCTTTCTTT
size: -
D: TRBD1
J: TRBJ1-1
V: TRBV5-1

CDR3: CASSFGGIETQYF
DNA: TGTGCCAGCAGCTTCGGCGGGATTGAGACCCAGTACTTC
size: few
D: -
J: TRBJ2-5
V: TRBV7-3

CDR3: CASSLSTGLAYEQYF
DNA: TGTGCCAGCAGCTTGTCTACAGGGTTGGCCTACGAGCAGTACTTC
size: -
D: -
J: TRBJ2-7
V: TRBV13

CDR3: CASSLLGRANTGELFF
DNA: TGTGCCAGCAGCTTATTGGGGAGGGCGAACACCGGGGAGCTGTTTTTT
size: -
D: TRBD2
J: TRBJ2-2
V: TRBV7-2

CDR3: CASSQGFQAEQFF
DNA: TGCGCCAGCAGCCAAGGCTTCCAGGCTGAGCAGTTCTTC
size: few
D: -
J: TRBJ2-1
V: TRBV4-1

CDR3: CASSLEARKSGNTIYF
DNA: TGTGCCAGCAGCTTAGAAGCAAGGAAGAGTGGAAACACCATATATTTT
size: few
D: -
J: TRBJ1-3
V: TRBV7-6

CDR3: CASSRGQDQPQHF
DNA: TGTGCCAGCAGCCGAGGACAAGATCAGCCCCAGCATTTT
size: -
D: -
J: TRBJ1-5
V: TRBV7-9

CDR3: CASSFGGGGYTF
DNA: TGTGCCAGCAGCTTTGGGGGCGGTGGCTACACCTTC
size: -
D: -
J: TRBJ1-2
V: TRBV5-4

CDR3: CAWSKQGTLGEGYTF
DNA: TGTGCCTGGAGTAAGCAGGGCACGTTAGGGGAGGGCTACACCTTC
size: -
D: -
J: TRBJ1-2
V: TRBV30

CDR3: CASSWGFFDQPQHF
DNA: TGTGCCAGCAGTTGGGGGTTTTTCGATCAGCCCCAGCATTTT
size: many
D: -
J: TRBJ1-5
V: TRBV6-6

CDR3: CSVAKLVREQFF
DNA: TGCAGCGTTGCGAAACTGGTGCGGGAGCAGTTCTTC
size: -
D: -
J: TRBJ2-1
V: TRBV29-1

CDR3: CASRDTDRVNTEAFF
DNA: TGTGCCAGCAGGGACACTGACAGGGTAAACACTGAAGCTTTCTTT
size: -
D: TRBD1
J: TRBJ1-1
V: TRBV7-9

CDR3: CASSTGIEKLFF
DNA: TGTGCCAGCAGTACGGGGATAGAAAAACTGTTTTTT
size: few
D: -
J: TRBJ1-4
V: TRBV6-5

CDR3: CASSLELATYNEQFF
DNA: TGTGCCAGCAGCTTAGAATTAGCGACCTACAATGAGCAGTTCTTC
size: -
D: -
J: TRBJ2-1
V: TRBV11-2

CDR3: CASSLVPGDYGYTF
DNA: TGCGCCAGCAGCTTGGTCCCGGGGGACTATGGCTACACCTTC
size: -
D: -
J: TRBJ1-2
V: TRBV5-1

CDR3: CASSPLAGGPYEQYF
DNA: TGCGCCAGCAGCCCGCTAGCGGGGGGACCCTACGAGCAGTACTTC
size: -
D: TRBD2
J: TRBJ2-7
V: TRBV5-1

CDR3: CASSPGEGEKAFF
DNA: TGTGCCAGCAGTCCGGGGGAGGGAGAGAAGGCTTTCTTT
size: -
D: -
J: TRBJ1-1
V: TRBV7-2

CDR3: CANSLRGGPSETQYF
DNA: TGTGCCAACTCCCTTCGGGGGGGTCCCTCCGAGACCCAGTACTTC
size: -
D: TRBD2
J: TRBJ2-5
V: TRBV2

CDR3: CASSYSRTTTYEQYF
DNA: TGTGCCAGCAGTTACTCACGGACTACCACCTACGAGCAGTACTTC
size: -
D: -
J: TRBJ2-7
V: TRBV6-5

CDR3: CASSTGGYEQYF
DNA: TGTGCCAGCAGCACAGGGGGTTACGAGCAGTACTTC
size: once
D: TRBD1
J: TRBJ2-7
V: TRBV11-3

CDR3: CASSVDLQRGEQFF
DNA: TGTGCCAGCAGCGTAGACTTACAACGGGGTGAGCAGTTCTTC
size: few
D: -
J: TRBJ2-1
V: TRBV9

CDR3: CASSLGVAKNIQYF
DNA: TGTGCCAGCAGCTTAGGGGTTGCCAAAAACATTCAGTACTTC
size: once
D: -
J: TRBJ2-4
V: TRBV7-2

CDR3: CASSSRTGDRDQPQHF
DNA: TGTGCCAGCAGCTCCCGGACAGGGGATAGAGATCAGCCCCAGCATTTT
size: few
D: TRBD1
J: TRBJ1-5
V: TRBV7-8

CDR3: CASSAGGGTGELFF
DNA: TGTGCCAGCAGCGCCGGGGGTGGAACCGGGGAGCTGTTTTTT
size: -
D: -
J: TRBJ2-2
V: TRBV9

CDR3: CASSFWGGGELFF
DNA: TGTGCCAGCAGTTTCTGGGGCGGCGGGGAGCTGTTTTTT
size: once
D: -
J: TRBJ2-2
V: TRBV27

CDR3: CASSLRDRDTEAFF
DNA: TGTGCCAGCAGCTTAAGGGACCGTGACACTGAAGCTTTCTTT
size: -
D: -
J: TRBJ1-1
V: TRBV5-4

CDR3: CASGHPLQAVTF
DNA: TGTGCCAGCGGACACCCCCTACAGGCAGTAACCTTC
size: -
D: -
J: TRBJ1-2
V: TRBV7-6

CDR3: CASSEGTYYNEQFF
DNA: TGTGCCAGCAGCGAGGGGACTTACTACAATGAGCAGTTCTTC
size: -
D: -
J: TRBJ2-1
V: TRBV9

CDR3: CASSLAPAILSSTDTQYF
DNA: TGTGCCAGCAGCTTAGCGCCGGCTATTCTATCTAGCACAGATACGCAGTATTTT
size: -
D: -
J: TRBJ2-3
V: TRBV7-6

CDR3: CVLCRPRSGNTIYF
DNA: TGTGTCCTGTGTAGGCCCCGCTCTGGAAACACCATATATTTT
size: once
D: -
J: TRBJ1-3
V: TRBV30

CDR3: CAAANTEAFF
DNA: TGTGCCGCGGCCAACACTGAAGCTTTCTTT
size: -
D: -
J: TRBJ1-1
V: TRBV27

CDR3: CASSVGTEQETQYF
DNA: TGTGCCAGCAGCGTAGGAACGGAACAAGAGACCCAGTACTTC
size: -
D: -
J: TRBJ2-5
V: TRBV9

CDR3: CASSLLAGVGEQFF
DNA: TGTGCCAGCAGTTTACTAGCGGGAGTTGGTGAGCAGTTCTTC
size: -
D: TRBD2
J: TRBJ2-1
V: TRBV28

CDR3: CASSWATYEQYF
DNA: TGCGCCAGCAGTTGGGCAACCTACGAGCAGTACTTC
size: -
D: -
J: TRBJ2-7
V: TRBV5-1

CDR3: CASSKVTGQGNWAKNIQYF
DNA: TGTGCCAGCAGCAAAGTAACGGGACAGGGTAATTGGGCCAAAAACATTCAGTACTTC
size: -
D: -
J: TRBJ2-4
V: TRBV21-1

CDR3: CSVGTGYYEQYF
DNA: TGCAGCGTTGGGACAGGATACTACGAGCAGTACTTC
size: -
D: TRBD1
J: TRBJ2-7
V: TRBV29-1

CDR3: CASSFVRGGAGETQYF
DNA: TGCGCCAGCAGCTTTGTTCGCGGCGGTGCTGGGGAGACCCAGTACTTC
size: -
D: -
J: TRBJ2-5
V: TRBV5-1

CDR3: CASSRVGNQPQHF
DNA: TGTGCCAGCTCACGGGTGGGCAATCAGCCCCAGCATTTT
size: -
D: -
J: TRBJ1-5
V: TRBV18

CDR3: CAWTPNRRRADTQYF
DNA: TGTGCCTGGACCCCTAACCGGAGAAGGGCAGATACGCAGTATTTT
size: once
D: -
J: TRBJ2-3
V: TRBV30

CDR3: CASSRTPRQETQYF
DNA: TGTGCCAGCAGCCGGACCCCTCGCCAAGAGACCCAGTACTTC
size: -
D: -
J: TRBJ2-5
V: TRBV7-2

CDR3: CASSQDKGSEAFF
DNA: TGTGCCAGCAGCCAAGATAAGGGCAGTGAAGCTTTCTTT
size: -
D: -
J: TRBJ1-1
V: TRBV4-2

CDR3: CASSLGSRSGNTIYF
DNA: TGCGCCAGCAGCTTGGGATCCCGCTCTGGAAACACCATATATTTT
size: few
D: -
J: TRBJ1-3
V: TRBV5-1

CDR3: CASSPGRVEAFF
DNA: TGTGCCAGCTCACCAGGTAGGGTGGAAGCTTTCTTT
size: few
D: -
J: TRBJ1-1
V: TRBV18